This is a list of T cell receptor beta chains from one sample in a study of graft-versus-host responses after intestinal transplantation. For these TCRs, the target antigens are not known. Some clones are missing from TCRdb's copy, which holds only in-frame ones; the method was immunoSEQ multiplex PCR. The sample contains approximately 92,000 clones, approximately 90% of which appear only once. The input for sequencing was unstimulated CD8+ T cells sorted from spleen or lymph node cells, taken before intestinal transplant. These receptors were collected from a human donor who received an intestinal transplant. The CDR3 runs from the conserved cysteine through the conserved F or W. Only part of the rows carry a size: once, few, many, or a class if the clone is expanded.

clone size,J gene,V gene,CDR3 protein
once,TRBJ2-5,TRBV30,CAWSVGGRQETQYF
NA,TRBJ2-7,TRBV5-1,CASSQDRGSSYEQYF
NA,TRBJ2-6,TRBV5-1,CASSEDTKSGANVLTF
NA,TRBJ2-3,TRBV6-5,CASSLTGLYTDTQYF
NA,TRBJ2-7,TRBV4-1,CASSQVTGPGEQYF
NA,TRBJ2-2,TRBV18,CASSPLRITNTGELFF
NA,TRBJ2-7,TRBV27,CASSLTSGGSSYEQYF
NA,TRBJ2-2,TRBV7-2,CASSPWVGPSRGGELFF
NA,NA,TRBV7-2,CASSLATYEQYF
NA,TRBJ2-1,TRBV30,CAWSPASGEGWGNEQFF
NA,TRBJ2-1,TRBV6-5,CASSKGELYNEQFF
NA,TRBJ1-5,TRBV11-2,CASSLEGVTQHF
NA,TRBJ2-3,TRBV28,CASSPLAPPGSLLWLPHGTQYF
NA,TRBJ2-7,TRBV9,CASSVADSSAYEQYF
NA,TRBJ1-5,TRBV9,CASSPQDSNQPQHF
NA,TRBJ2-5,TRBV6-5,CASSPGQLQETQYF
NA,TRBJ2-7,TRBV9,CASSVSGQESYEQYF
NA,TRBJ2-3,TRBV11-2,CASSLALTSPGGTDTQYF
NA,TRBJ2-3,TRBV9,CASSGTSGPLADTQYF
NA,TRBJ1-5,TRBV19,CASQNSGGGNQPQHF
once,TRBJ1-6,TRBV7-6,CASSLEETGVSPLHF
NA,TRBJ2-1,TRBV5-1,CASSSHPGLAEYNEQFF
NA,TRBJ1-5,TRBV7-9,CASSSSDTSNQPQHF
NA,TRBJ1-1,TRBV6-5,CASTLDSSLATEAFF
once,TRBJ1-6,TRBV7-3,CASPKPYNSPLHF
NA,TRBJ2-7,TRBV10-2,CASTGGDNYEQYF
NA,TRBJ2-7,TRBV5-1,CASSFGLAGGNYEQYF
NA,TRBJ2-7,TRBV29-1,CSVEDRDRNSYEQYF
NA,TRBJ1-2,TRBV27,CASISKGDPDYGYTF
NA,NA,TRBV7-9,CASSLNPAGSYEQYF
NA,TRBJ2-3,TRBV13,CASSLGRLAGGPTTDTQYF
NA,TRBJ1-1,TRBV9,CATGSGGGDGTEAFF
NA,TRBJ2-7,TRBV5-1,CASSFPGQGSTRQYF
NA,TRBJ2-5,TRBV6-1,CASTTSQTQYF
once,TRBJ1-4,TRBV6-5,CASTNKGQRGEKLFF
NA,TRBJ2-7,TRBV9,CASSDGPASSYEQYF
NA,TRBJ2-7,TRBV13,CASSLGAGYEQYF
NA,TRBJ2-3,TRBV4-1,CASSQDRADVTDTQYF
NA,TRBJ2-3,TRBV5-4,CASSFGTSTDTQYF
once,TRBJ1-1,TRBV27,CATSERMDTEAFF
NA,TRBJ2-1,TRBV9,CASSVEGGSYNEQFF
NA,TRBJ1-1,TRBV19,CASSLDMNTEAFF
NA,TRBJ2-3,TRBV28,CASSAGLAGGPGGTDTQYF
NA,TRBJ2-7,TRBV10-2,CASSGWESLYEQYF
NA,TRBJ2-3,TRBV4-1,CASSQDPSTDTQYF
once,TRBJ2-7,TRBV10-3,CAISEHKRRRRYEQYF
NA,TRBJ1-2,TRBV4-1,CASSAPGQVNGYTF
once,TRBJ2-7,TRBV27,CASSEIRNYEQYF
NA,TRBJ2-2,TRBV19,CASSIADTGELFF
NA,TRBJ1-6,TRBV5-6,CASSLGPGVNSPLHF
NA,TRBJ1-1,TRBV5-6,CASSLEGQMNTEAFF